This T cell receptor (beta chain) emerged from a study of cytomegalovirus exposure and HLA in healthy donors. Study-wide results and caveats: The majority of CMV-associated TCR beta chains were reported as apparently HLA-restricted in a later analysis. Many donors carried some public TCRs, although rarity characterized most TCR sequences. TCR beta V- and J-gene trimming was later associated with a missense DCLRE1C variant. Per a prior analysis, the majority of TCR beta V segments were productive roughly 87% or roughly 30% of the time.

The CDR3 runs 16 residues. The germline V gene has CDR1 SGDLS and CDR2 YYNGEE. Trimming left V 0 bases short and J 3 bases short, with 10 bases between. In the case of this clone: Its antigen remains unidentified.

PCR primers comprised 60 Vbeta and 13 Jbeta primers. Assay used: immunoSEQ multiplex PCR; TCRdb lists only in-frame clones, some missing. The sample holds under 200,000 clones; 75% are singletons and the top ten take roughly 8.2%. The chain joins TRBV9 to TRBJ2-6, with a possible D match to TRBD2 (5 bases). The TCR comes from a woman aged 35 to 49 in good health and CMV-seropositive. The sequenced sample was PBMCs. CDR3 loop: CASSVAPGIGANVLTF. The CDR3 DNA is TGTGCCAGCAGCGTAGCCCCGGGGATTGGGGCCAACGTCCTGACTTTC.